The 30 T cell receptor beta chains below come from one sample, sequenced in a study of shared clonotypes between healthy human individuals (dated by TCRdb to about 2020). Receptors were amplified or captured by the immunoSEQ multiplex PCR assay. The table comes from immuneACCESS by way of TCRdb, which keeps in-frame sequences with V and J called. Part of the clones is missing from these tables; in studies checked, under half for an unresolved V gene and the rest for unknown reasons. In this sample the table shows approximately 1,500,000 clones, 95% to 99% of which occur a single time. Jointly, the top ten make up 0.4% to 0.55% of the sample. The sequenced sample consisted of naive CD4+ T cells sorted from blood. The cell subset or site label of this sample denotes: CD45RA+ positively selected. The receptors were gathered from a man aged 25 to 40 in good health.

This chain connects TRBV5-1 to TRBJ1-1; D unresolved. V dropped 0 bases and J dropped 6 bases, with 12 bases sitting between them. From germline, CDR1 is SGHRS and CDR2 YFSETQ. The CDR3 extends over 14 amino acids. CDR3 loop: CASSLGRLNAEAFF. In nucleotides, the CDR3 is TGCGCCAGCAGCTTGGGCAGGCTTAATGCTGAAGCTTTCTTT. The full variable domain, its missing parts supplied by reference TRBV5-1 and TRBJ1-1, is KAGVTQTPRYLIKTRGQQVTLSCSPISGHRSVSWYQQTPGQGLQFLFEYFSETQRNKGNFPGRFSGRQFSNSRSEMNVSTLELGDSALYLCASSLGRLNAEAFFGQGTRLTVV.

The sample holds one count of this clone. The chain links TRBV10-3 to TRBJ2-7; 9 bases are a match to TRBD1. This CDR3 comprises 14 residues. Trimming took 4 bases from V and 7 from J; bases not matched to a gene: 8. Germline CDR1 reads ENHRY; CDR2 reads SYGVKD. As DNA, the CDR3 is TGTGCCATCAGTGGGACAGGGGCTCTCGGGGAGCAGTACTTC. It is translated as CAISGTGALGEQYF.

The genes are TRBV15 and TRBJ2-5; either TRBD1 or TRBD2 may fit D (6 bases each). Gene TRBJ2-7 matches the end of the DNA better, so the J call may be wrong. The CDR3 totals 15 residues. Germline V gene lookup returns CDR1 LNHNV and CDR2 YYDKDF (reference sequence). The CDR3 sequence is CATSRDFGGRNEQYF. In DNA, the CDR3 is TGTGCCACCAGCAGAGATTTTGGGGGGCGGAACGAGCAGTACTTC.

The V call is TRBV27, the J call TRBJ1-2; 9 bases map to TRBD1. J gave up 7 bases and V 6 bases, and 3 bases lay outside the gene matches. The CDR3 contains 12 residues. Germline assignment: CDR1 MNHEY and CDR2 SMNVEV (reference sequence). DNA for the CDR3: TGTGCCAGCAGCCGGACAGGGGTTGGCTACACCTTC. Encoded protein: CASSRTGVGYTF.

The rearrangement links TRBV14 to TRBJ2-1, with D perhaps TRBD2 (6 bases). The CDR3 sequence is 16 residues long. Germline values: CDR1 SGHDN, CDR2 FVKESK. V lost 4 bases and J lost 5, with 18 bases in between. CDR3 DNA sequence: TGTGCCAGCAGCCCCCGGGAGCGACCCGATCACAATGAGCAGTTCTTC. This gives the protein CASSPRERPDHNEQFF.

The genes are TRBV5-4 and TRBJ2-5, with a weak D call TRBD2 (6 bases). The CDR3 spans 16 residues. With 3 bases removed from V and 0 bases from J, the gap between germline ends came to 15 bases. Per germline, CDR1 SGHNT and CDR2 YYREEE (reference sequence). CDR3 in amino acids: CASSSVGGENQETQYF. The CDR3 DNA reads TGTGCCAGCAGCTCCGTGGGGGGAGAAAACCAAGAGACCCAGTACTTC.

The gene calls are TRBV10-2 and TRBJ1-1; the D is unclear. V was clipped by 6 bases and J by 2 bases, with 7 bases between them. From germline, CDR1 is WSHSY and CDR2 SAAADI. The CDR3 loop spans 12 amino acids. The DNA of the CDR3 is TGCGCCAGCAGAGATTTAAACACTGAAGCTTTCTTT. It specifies CASRDLNTEAFF.

CDR3 sequence: CASSESGRGTGETQYF. CDR3 nucleotide sequence: TGTGCCAGCAGTGAATCAGGCAGGGGGACAGGGGAGACCCAGTACTTC. V gene TRBV25-1 combines with J gene TRBJ2-5; 9 positions match TRBD1. This CDR3 has 16 amino acids. With 1 base clipped from V and 5 bases from J, the junction kept 8 bases outside the gene matches. Germline lookup yields CDR1 MGHDK and CDR2 SYGVNS.

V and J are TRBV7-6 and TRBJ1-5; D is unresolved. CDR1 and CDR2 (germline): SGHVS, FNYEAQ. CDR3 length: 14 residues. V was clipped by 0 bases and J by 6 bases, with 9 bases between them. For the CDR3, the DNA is TGTGCCAGCAGCTTAGCAGGGATGGGTCAGCCCCAGCATTTT. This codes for CASSLAGMGQPQHF.

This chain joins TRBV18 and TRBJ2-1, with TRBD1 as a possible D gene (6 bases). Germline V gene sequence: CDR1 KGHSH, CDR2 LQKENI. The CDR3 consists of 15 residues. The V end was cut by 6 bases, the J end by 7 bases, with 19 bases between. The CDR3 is CASSHRRGKPNEQFF. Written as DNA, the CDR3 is TGTGCCAGCTCCCACCGTAGGGGGAAGCCTAATGAGCAGTTCTTC.

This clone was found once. The CDR3 DNA is TGCGCCAGCAGTGACAGGACTAGCGGGAGCTACGAGCAGTACTTC. This codes for CASSDRTSGSYEQYF. This chain uses TRBV10-2 with TRBJ2-7; 13 positions match TRBD2. This CDR3 comprises 15 residues. From germline, CDR1 is WSHSY and CDR2 SAAADI. The V segment lost 3 bases and the J segment 3 bases; nucleotides outside the gene matches: 2.

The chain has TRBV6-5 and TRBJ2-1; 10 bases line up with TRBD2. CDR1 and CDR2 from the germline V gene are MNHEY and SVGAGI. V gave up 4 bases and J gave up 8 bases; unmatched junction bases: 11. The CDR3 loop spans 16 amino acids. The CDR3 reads CASSLAGGRALHEQFF. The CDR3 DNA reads TGTGCCAGCAGTTTAGCGGGAGGCAGAGCCCTACATGAGCAGTTCTTC.

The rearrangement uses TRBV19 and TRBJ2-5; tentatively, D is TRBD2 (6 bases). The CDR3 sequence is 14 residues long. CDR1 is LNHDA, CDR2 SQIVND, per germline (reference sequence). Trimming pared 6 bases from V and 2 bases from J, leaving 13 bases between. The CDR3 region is CASRSWEAQETQYF. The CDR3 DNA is TGTGCCAGTAGAAGTTGGGAGGCACAAGAGACCCAGTACTTC.

The DNA of the CDR3 is TGTGCCAGCAGCCCTCAAGACCTCTACGAGCAGTACTTC. Translation: CASSPQDLYEQYF. The J gene is TRBJ2-7, the V gene TRBV7-3; D gene uncertain. Trimming stripped 5 bases from V and 3 bases from J, with 11 bases between. The CDR3 covers 13 residues. Germline-derived CDR1 and CDR2 are SGHTA and FQGTGA.

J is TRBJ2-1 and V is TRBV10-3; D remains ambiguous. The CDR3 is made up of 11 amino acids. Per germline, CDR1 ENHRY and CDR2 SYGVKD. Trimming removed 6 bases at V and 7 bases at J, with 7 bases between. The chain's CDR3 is CAIRSPNEQFF. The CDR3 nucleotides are TGTGCCATCAGATCCCCAAATGAGCAGTTCTTC.

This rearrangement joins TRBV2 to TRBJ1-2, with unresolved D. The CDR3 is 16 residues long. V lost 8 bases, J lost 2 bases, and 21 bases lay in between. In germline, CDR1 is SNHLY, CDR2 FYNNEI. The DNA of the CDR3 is TGTGCCAGCCAGGACCGCGTTTTCGAACTAAACTATGGCTACACCTTC. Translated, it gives CASQDRVFELNYGYTF.

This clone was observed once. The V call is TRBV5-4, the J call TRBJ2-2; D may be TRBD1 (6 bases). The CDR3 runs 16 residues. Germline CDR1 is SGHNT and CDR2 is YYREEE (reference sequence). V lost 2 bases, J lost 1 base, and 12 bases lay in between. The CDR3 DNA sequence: TGTGCCAGCAGCTTATCGGGACACGGGAACACCGGGGAGCTGTTTTTT. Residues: CASSLSGHGNTGELFF.

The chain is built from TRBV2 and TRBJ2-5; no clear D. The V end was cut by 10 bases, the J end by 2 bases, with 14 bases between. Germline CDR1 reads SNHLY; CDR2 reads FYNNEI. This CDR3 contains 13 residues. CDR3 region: CATSYDEQETQYF. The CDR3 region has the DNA TGTGCCACCTCATATGACGAGCAAGAGACCCAGTACTTC.

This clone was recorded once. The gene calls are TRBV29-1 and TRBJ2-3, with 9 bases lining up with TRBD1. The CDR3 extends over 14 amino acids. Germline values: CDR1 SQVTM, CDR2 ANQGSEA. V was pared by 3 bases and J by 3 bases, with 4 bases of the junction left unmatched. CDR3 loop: CSVDMGQGTDTQYF. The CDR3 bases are TGCAGCGTTGATATGGGACAGGGTACAGATACGCAGTATTTT.

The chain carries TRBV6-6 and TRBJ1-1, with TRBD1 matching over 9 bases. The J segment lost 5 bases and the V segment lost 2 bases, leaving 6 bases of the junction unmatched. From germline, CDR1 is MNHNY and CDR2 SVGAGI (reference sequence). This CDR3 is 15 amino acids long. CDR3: CASSYRDRAGTEAFF. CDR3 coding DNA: TGTGCCAGCAGTTACAGGGACAGGGCTGGAACTGAAGCTTTCTTT.

CDR3 DNA: TGTGCCAGCAGCACCTACATGAACACTGAAGCTTTCTTT. Translating gives CASSTYMNTEAFF. This chain links TRBV9 with TRBJ1-1, with D hard to call. The CDR3 is 13 amino acids. V was clipped by 4 bases and J by 0 bases, with 7 bases between them. The germline gives CDR1 SGDLS, CDR2 YYNGEE. The variable domain in full, completed from reference TRBV9 and TRBJ1-1, reads DSGVTQTPKHLITATGQRVTLRCSPRSGDLSVYWYQQSLDQGLQFLIQYYNGEERAKGNILERFSAQQFPDLHSELNLSSLELGDSALYFCASSTYMNTEAFFGQGTRLTVV.

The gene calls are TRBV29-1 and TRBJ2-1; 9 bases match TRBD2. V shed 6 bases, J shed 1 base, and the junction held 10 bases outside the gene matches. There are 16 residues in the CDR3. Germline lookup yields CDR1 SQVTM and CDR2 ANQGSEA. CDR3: CSVLPRTSASYNEQFF. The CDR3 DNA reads TGCAGCGTCCTCCCTCGGACTAGCGCTTCCTACAATGAGCAGTTCTTC.

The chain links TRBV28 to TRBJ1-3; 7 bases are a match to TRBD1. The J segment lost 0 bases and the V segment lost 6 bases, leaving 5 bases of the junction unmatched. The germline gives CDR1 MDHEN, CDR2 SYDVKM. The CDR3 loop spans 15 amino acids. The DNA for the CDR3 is TGTGCCAGCAGGCTAGGGACAGCCTCTGGAAACACCATATATTTT. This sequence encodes CASRLGTASGNTIYF.

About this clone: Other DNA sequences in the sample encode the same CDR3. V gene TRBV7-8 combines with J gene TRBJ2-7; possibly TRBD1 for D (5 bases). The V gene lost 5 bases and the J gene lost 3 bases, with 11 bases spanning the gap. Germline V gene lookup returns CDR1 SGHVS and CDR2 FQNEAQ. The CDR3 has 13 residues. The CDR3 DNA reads TGTGCCAGCAGCCTTGACAGAAGCTACGAGCAGTACTTC. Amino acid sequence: CASSLDRSYEQYF.

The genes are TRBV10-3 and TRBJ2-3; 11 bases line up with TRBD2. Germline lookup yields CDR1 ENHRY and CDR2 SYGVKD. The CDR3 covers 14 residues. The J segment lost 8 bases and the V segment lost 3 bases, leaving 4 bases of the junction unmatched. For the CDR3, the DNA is TGTGCCATCAGTGATCTAGCGGGAGGACGTACGCAGTATTTT. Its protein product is CAISDLAGGRTQYF.

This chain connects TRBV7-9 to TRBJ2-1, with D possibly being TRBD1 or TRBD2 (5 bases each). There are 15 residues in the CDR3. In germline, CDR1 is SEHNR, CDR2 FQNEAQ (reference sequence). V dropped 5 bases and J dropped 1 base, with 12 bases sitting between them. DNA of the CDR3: TGTGCCAGCAGCGCCCGGGACGGGTCCTACAATGAGCAGTTCTTC. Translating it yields CASSARDGSYNEQFF. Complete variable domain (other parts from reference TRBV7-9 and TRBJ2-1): DTGVSQNPRHKITKRGQNVTFRCDPISEHNRLYWYRQTLGQGPEFLTYFQNEAQLEKSRLLSDRFSAERPKGSFSTLEIQRTEQGDSAMYLCASSARDGSYNEQFFGPGTRLTVL.

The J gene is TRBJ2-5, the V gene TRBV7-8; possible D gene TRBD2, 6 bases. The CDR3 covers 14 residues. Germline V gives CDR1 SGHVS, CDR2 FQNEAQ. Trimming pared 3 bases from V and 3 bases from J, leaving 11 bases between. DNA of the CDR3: TGTGCCAGCAGCTTCCGGGAGACGAAAGAGACCCAGTACTTC. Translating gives CASSFRETKETQYF.

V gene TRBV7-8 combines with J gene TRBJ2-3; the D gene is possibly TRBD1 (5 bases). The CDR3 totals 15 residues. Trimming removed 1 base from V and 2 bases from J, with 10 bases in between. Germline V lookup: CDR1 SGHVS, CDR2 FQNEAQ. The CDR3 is CASSLEGATTDTQYF. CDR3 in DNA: TGTGCCAGCAGCTTAGAAGGGGCGACCACAGATACGCAGTATTTT.

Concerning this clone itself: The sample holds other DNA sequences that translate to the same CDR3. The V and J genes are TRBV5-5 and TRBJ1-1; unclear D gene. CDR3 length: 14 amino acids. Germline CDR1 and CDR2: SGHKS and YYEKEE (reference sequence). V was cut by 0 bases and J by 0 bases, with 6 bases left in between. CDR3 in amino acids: CASSLAQMNTEAFF. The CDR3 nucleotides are TGTGCCAGCAGCTTGGCCCAAATGAACACTGAAGCTTTCTTT.

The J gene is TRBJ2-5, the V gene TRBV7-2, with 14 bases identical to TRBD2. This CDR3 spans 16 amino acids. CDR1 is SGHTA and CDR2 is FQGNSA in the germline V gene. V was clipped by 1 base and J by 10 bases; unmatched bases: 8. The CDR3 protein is CASSLGVGLAGADQYF. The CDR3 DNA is TGTGCCAGCAGCTTAGGTGTGGGACTAGCGGGAGCGGACCAGTACTTC.